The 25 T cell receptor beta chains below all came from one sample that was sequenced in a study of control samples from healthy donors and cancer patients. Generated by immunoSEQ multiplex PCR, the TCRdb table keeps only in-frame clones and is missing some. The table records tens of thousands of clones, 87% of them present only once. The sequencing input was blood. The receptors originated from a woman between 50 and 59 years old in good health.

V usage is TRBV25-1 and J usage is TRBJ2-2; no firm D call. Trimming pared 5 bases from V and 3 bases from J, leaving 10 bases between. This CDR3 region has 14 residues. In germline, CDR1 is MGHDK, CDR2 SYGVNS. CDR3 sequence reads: CASSTVFDTGELFF. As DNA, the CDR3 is TGTGCCAGCAGTACAGTTTTTGACACCGGGGAGCTGTTTTTT.

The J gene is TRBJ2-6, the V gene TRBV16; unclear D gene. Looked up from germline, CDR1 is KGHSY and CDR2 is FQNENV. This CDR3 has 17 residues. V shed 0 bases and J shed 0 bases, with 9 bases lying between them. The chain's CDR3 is CASSQSLPGSGANVLTF. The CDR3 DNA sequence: TGTGCCAGCAGCCAATCGCTTCCCGGCTCTGGGGCCAACGTCCTGACTTTC.

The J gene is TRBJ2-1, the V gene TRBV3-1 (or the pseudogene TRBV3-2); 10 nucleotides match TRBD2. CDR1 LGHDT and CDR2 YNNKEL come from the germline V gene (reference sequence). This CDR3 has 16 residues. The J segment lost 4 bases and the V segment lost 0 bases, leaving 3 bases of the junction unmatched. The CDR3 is CASSQEGAGGYNEQFF. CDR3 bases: TGTGCCAGCAGCCAAGAAGGAGCGGGGGGGTACAATGAGCAGTTCTTC.

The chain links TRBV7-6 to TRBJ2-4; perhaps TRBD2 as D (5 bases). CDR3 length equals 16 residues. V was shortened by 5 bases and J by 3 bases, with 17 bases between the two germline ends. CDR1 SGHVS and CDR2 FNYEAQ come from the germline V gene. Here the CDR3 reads CASSVRTPRGKNIQYF. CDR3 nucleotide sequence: TGTGCCAGCAGCGTGCGGACGCCCCGGGGCAAAAACATTCAGTACTTC.

In DNA, the CDR3 is TGTGCCAGCTCACTTCGAGGTGGGCCAGACAATGAGCAGTTCTTC. It translates to CASSLRGGPDNEQFF. This rearrangement joins TRBV18 to TRBJ2-1; D is unresolved. Trimming removed 4 bases at V and 5 bases at J, with 15 bases between. Germline V gene data show CDR1 as KGHSH and CDR2 as LQKENI. The CDR3 has 15 residues.

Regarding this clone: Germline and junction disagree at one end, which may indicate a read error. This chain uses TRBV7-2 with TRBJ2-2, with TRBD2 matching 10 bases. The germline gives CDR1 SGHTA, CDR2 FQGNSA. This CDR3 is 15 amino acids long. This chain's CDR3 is CASSVAGGTTGELFF. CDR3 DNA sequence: TGTGCCAGCAGCGTAGCGGGAGGTACCACCGGGGAGCTGTTTTTT.

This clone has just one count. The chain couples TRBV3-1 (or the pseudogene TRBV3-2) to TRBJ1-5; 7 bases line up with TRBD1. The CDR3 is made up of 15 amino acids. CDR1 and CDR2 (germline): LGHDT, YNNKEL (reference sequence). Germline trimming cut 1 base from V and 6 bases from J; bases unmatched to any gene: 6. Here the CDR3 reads CASSQGTGMTQPQHF. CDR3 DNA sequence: TGTGCCAGCAGCCAAGGGACAGGTATGACTCAGCCCCAGCATTTT.

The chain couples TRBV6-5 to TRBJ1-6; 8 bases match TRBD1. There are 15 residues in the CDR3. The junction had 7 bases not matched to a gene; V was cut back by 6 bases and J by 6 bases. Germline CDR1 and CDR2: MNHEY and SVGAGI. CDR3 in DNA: TGTGCCAGCAGCGCTGGACAGGGACGTAATTCACCCCTCCACTTT. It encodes CASSAGQGRNSPLHF.

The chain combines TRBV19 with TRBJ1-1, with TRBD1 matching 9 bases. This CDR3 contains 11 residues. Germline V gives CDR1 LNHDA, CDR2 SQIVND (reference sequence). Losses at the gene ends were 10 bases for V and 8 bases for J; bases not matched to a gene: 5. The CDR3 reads CATWTGVEAFF. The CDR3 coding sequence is TGTGCCACCTGGACAGGGGTGGAAGCTTTCTTT.

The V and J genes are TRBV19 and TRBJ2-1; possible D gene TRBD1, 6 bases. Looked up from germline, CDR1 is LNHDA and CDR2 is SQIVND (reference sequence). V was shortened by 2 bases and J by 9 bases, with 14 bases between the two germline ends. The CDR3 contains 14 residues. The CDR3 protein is CASSIPPTGTEQFF. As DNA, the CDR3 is TGTGCCAGTAGTATACCCCCCACAGGGACTGAGCAGTTCTTC.

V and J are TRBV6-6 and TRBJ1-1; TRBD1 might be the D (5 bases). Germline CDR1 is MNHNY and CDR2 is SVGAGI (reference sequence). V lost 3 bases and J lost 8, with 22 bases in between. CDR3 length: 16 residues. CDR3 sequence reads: CASSYPGGAVEGEAFF. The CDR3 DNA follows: TGTGCCAGCAGTTATCCTGGCGGGGCCGTCGAGGGGGAAGCTTTCTTT.

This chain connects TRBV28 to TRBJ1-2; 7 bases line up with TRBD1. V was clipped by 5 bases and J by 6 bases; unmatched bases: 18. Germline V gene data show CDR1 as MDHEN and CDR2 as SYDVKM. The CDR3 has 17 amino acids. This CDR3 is CASSLVVTGQSRDGYTF. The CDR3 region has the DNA TGTGCCAGCAGTCTCGTAGTAACGGGACAGTCCCGCGATGGCTACACCTTC.

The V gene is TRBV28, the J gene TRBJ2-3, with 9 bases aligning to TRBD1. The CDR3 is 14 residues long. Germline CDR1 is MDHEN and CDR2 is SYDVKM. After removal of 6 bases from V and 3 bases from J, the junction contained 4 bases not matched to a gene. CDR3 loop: CASRPGTGTDTQYF. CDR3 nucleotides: TGTGCCAGCAGGCCCGGGACAGGGACAGATACGCAGTATTTT.

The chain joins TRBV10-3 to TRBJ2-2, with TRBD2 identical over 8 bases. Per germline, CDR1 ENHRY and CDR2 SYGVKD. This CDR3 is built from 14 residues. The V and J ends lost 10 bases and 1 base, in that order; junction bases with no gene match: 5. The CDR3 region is CASRLALNTGELFF. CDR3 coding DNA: TGTGCCAGCCGACTAGCGTTGAACACCGGGGAGCTGTTTTTT.

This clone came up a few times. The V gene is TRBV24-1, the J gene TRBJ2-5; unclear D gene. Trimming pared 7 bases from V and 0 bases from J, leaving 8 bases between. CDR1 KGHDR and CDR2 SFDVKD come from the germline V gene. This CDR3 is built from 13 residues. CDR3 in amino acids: CATRAANQETQYF. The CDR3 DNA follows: TGTGCCACCAGGGCGGCAAACCAAGAGACCCAGTACTTC.

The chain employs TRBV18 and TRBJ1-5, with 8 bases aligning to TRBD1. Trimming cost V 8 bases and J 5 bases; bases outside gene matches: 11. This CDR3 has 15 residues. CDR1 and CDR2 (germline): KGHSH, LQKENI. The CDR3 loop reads CASTSSRGPDQPQHF. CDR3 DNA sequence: TGTGCCAGCACCTCCTCCAGGGGGCCCGATCAGCCCCAGCATTTT.

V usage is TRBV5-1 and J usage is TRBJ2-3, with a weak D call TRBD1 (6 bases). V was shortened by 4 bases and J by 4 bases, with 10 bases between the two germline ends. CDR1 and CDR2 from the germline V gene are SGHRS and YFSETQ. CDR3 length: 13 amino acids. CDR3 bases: TGCGCCAGCAGCGGGGGCGAATCAGATACGCAGTATTTT. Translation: CASSGGESDTQYF.

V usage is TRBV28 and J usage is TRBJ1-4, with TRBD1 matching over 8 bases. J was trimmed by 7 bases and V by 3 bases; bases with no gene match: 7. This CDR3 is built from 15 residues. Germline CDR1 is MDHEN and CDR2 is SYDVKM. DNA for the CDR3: TGTGCCAGCAGTTTTCCAGGGGGCTTGGGTGAAAAACTGTTTTTT. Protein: CASSFPGGLGEKLFF.

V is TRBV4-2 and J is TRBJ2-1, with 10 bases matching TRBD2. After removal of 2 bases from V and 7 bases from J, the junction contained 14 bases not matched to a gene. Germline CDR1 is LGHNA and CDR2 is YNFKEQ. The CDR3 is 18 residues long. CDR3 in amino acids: CASSQPGLSGRRRNEQFF. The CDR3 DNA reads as TGTGCCAGCAGCCAACCCGGGCTTAGCGGGAGGAGAAGAAATGAGCAGTTCTTC.

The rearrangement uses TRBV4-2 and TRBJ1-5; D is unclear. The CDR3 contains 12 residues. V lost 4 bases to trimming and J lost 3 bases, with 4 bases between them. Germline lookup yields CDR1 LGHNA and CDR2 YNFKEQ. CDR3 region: CASSLDNQPQHF. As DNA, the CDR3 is TGTGCCAGCAGCCTCGACAATCAGCCCCAGCATTTT.

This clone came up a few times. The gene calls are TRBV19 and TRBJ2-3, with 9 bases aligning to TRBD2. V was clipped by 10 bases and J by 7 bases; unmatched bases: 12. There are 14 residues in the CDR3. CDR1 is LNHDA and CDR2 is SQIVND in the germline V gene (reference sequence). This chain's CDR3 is CATRKAGGLNTQYF. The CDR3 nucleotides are TGTGCCACCCGGAAAGCGGGAGGTCTAAATACGCAGTATTTT.

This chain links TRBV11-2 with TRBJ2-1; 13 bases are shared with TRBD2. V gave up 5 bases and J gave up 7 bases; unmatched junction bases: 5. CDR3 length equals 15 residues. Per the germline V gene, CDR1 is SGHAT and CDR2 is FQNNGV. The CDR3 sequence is CASSRTSGSLNEQFF. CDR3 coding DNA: TGTGCCAGCAGCCGGACTAGCGGGAGTTTGAATGAGCAGTTCTTC.

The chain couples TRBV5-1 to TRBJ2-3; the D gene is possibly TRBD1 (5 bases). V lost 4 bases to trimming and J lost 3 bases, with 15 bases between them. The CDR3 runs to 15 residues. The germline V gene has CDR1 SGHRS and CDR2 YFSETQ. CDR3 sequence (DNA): TGCGCCAGCAGCGTCGGACAAGGAGAGACAGATACGCAGTATTTT. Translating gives CASSVGQGETDTQYF.

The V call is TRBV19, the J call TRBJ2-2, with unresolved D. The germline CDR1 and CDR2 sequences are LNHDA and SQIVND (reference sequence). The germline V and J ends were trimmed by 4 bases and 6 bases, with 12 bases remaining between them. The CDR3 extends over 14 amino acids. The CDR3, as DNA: TGTGCCAGTAGTAAAGGGTTGGTTTCCGGGGAGCTGTTTTTT. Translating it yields CASSKGLVSGELFF.

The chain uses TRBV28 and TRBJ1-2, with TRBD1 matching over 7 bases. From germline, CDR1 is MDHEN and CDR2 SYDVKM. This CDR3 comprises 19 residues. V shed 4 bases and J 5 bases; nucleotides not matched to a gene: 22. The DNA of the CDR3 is TGTGCCAGCAGTTCCACATCCGGGACAGCCGAACCCAGGGGATATGGCTACACCTTC. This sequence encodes CASSSTSGTAEPRGYGYTF.